This T cell receptor beta chain was captured in a study of shared clonotypes between healthy human individuals (TCRdb year 2020). Background for the entire study: Three men and a couple of women, aged 18 to 49 years, made up the cohort. For each donor, three plates each were used for CD4 naive and CD4 memory, two plates were used for CD8 naive, and one plate was used for CD8 memory. Between about 0.8 and 9 billion PBMCs per donor were obtained by leukapheresis. To estimate repertoire size and how much clonotypes are shared between individuals, the study performed deep sequencing of blood TCR repertoires from roughly five healthy adults. Libraries were prepared and TCR repertoires were sequenced by different laboratories using diverse techniques, in order to increase sequencing depth and limit assay-specific biases.

CD8 naive samples were CD45RO-negative cells positively selected for CCR7, giving a CD45RA+CCR7+ population that excluded TemRA cells. Donors were healthy HIV-negative adults with no recently reported acute infections or vaccinations. Every donor was a Caucasian adult residing in Nashville, Tennessee, USA. Blood was obtained by leukapheresis, after which PBMCs were separated by Ficoll-Histopaque density gradient centrifugation and cryopreserved in liquid nitrogen vapor phase. Analytical flow cytometry was used to check the purity and quantity of every magnetically sorted T cell population. From each sorted fraction, genomic DNA was isolated and quantified by UV absorbance on a Nanodrop 2000c. Study-wide conclusions, independent of this receptor: Incomplete sequencing was indicated by rarefaction of sorted-subset datasets, despite the large sequencing depth. Estimated clonotype richness was generally larger for naive than for memory subsets. Because the study included only a small number of donors, the genetic and exposure-history diversity represented was limited. Sampling was limited to blood, and TCR repertoires in tissue likely differ from TCR repertoires in blood. Compared with non-shared clonotypes, clonotypes shared by all four sorted-subset donors had higher generation probabilities. Based on pairwise subsampling, the degree of clonotype sharing among donors was expected to be affected by sequencing depth. Around 5% of naive CD4, 3% to 4% of naive CD8, around 2.3% of memory CD4, and about 0.4% of memory CD8 clonotypes were shared across several donors.

A word on this clone: This clone's antigen is unknown. Per-nucleotide qualities are absent, and no much larger clonotype sits a single base away.

Using the deep immunoSEQ assay, TCR CDR3 regions were amplified from genomic DNA by multiplex PCR. For each cell subset, the extracted genomic DNA was distributed evenly across all wells of several immunoSEQ 96-well plates, and each plate served as one replicate. For sorted subsets, around 200 ng genomic DNA, equal to 30,000 to 35,000 T cell genomes, was loaded into each replicate PCR. Purified libraries were measured with a Qubit 3.0 fluorometer, size-checked on a Bioanalyzer 2100, and measured again with the KAPA Library Quantification kit. Every immunoSEQ 96-well plate was sequenced on a dedicated single-read 150-cycle Illumina NextSeq 550 flow cell. From the authors' description of their analysis: Because only junctional sequences without quality scores were contained in the immunoSEQ output, filtering matching that applied to full-length reads could not be performed. Sequences were annotated with PyIR, a Python wrapper for IgBLAST v1.9, using IMGT germline references to assign V/J genes and CDR3. Any read was removed if the V/J assignment was weak (E-value above 1e-6), the CDR3 was missing, or the read contained stop codons, out-of-frame junctions, or ambiguous translated residues. V3J clonotypes were defined as sequences sharing the same inferred V gene, J gene, and CDR3 amino acid sequence. To compute the percentage overlap between repertoires, the number of shared unique clonotypes was divided by the size of the smaller repertoire. Three approaches were used to assess repertoire richness: RTK rarefaction, the Chao1 estimator, and Recon v2.1 estimates of unobserved clonotypes. For all TCRbeta clonotypes obtained by the gDNA method from four donors, generation probabilities were computed with OLGA. TCRdb mirrors the immuneACCESS table, restricted to in-frame sequences. Some clones are absent from its copies; in checked studies, under half trace to an unresolved V gene, and the reason for the others is unknown. V and J calls and clone size come straight from that table; D and trimming were deduced from the DNA. Here the sample has about 2.1 million clones; roughly 95% occur a single time. The ten biggest clones cover over 1.5% of the sample.

The TCR sequence derives from a man younger than 35 in good health. Some clones in this sample may be carry-over from other donors' samples. Sequencing input: naive CD8+ T cells from PBMCs. The meaning of the sample's cell subset or site label: CD45RA+CCR7+.

The CDR3 sequence is CAWSPGGRTPREQYF. The DNA sequence is as follows: TGTGCCTGGAGCCCCGGCGGGAGAACCCCTCGGGAGCAGTACTTC. The chain was built from TRBV30 and TRBJ2-7; 7 central bases correspond to TRBD2. V is trimmed back by 3 bases and J by 7 bases, and the junction contains 15 bases that no gene match accounts for. The CDR3 starts with the cysteine, ends with the phenylalanine, and has 15 residues. Only CDR3 DNA remains: 45 bases, in frame from the first base. Sequences GTSNPN (CDR1) and SVGIG (CDR2) are obtained from the germline V gene (reference sequence).